This T cell receptor (beta chain) was obtained from a study of cytotoxic CD8 clonotypes in ibrutinib-treated CLL. Overall study context: Each sample contained, on average, under 270,000 productive templates and tens of thousands of productive rearrangements.

This clone appeared once. The V gene's germline CDR1 is LGHNT and CDR2 FRNRAP. V shed 0 bases and J shed 2 bases, with 11 bases lying between them. This CDR3 is 16 amino acids long. Clones were sequenced by immunoSEQ multiplex PCR, and TCRdb holds only the in-frame ones, with some missing. Seen here are some 200,000 clones, 55% to 85% observed once, and the top ten hold under 15%. The receptor was derived from a human donor with chronic lymphocytic leukemia. Sequences were derived from PBMCs, sampled after 24 months of ibrutinib treatment. The V and J genes are TRBV12-5 and TRBJ2-1; D may be TRBD1 (6 bases). The CDR3 reads CASGLVRDTTYNEQFF. The CDR3 DNA follows: TGTGCTAGTGGTTTGGTACGGGACACAACCTACAATGAGCAGTTCTTC.